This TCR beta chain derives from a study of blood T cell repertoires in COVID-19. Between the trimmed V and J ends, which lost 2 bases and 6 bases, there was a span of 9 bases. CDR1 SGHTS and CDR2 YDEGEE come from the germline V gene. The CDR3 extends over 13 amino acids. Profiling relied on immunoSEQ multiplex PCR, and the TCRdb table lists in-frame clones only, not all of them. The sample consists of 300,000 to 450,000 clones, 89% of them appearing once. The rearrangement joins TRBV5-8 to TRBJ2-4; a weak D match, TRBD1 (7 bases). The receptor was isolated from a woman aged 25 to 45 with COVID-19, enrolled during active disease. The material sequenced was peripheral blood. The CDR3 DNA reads TGTGCCAGCAGCTTTCAGGGGGGAAACATTCAGTACTTC. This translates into CASSFQGGNIQYF. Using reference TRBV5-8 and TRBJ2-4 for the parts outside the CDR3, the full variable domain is EAGVTQSPTHLIKTRGQQATLRCSPISGHTSVYWYQQALGLGLQFLLWYDEGEERNRGNFPPRFSGRQFPNYSSELNVNALELEDSALYLCASSFQGGNIQYFGAGTRLSVL.